The 16 T cell receptor beta chains below were found in one sample sequenced in a study of blood T cells in healthy people across ages. A second roughly 7 to 11 cycle PCR used barcoded and J-beta primers. TCRdb independently ran MiXCR on the 5' RACE reads; one entry per CDR3 protein. The data show over 1.5 million distinct CDR3 sequences, with just under 50% seen just once and around 2.1% held by the top ten. Sequenced material: blood. These receptors were collected from a woman between 40 and 50 years old in good health.

This clonotype came up a few times. This chain links TRBV7-2 with TRBJ2-6; D tentatively reads TRBD1 or TRBD2 (5 bases each). V shed 0 bases and J shed 1 base, with 7 bases lying between them. This CDR3 contains 16 residues. Germline values: CDR1 SGHTA, CDR2 FQGNSA. For the CDR3, the DNA is TGTGCCAGCAGCTTAGCAGGGGAGTCTGGGGCCAACGTCCTGACTTTC. Translation: CASSLAGESGANVLTF.

This clonotype turned up a few times. The chain combines TRBV20-1 with TRBJ1-5; 8 bases align to TRBD1. CDR1 is DFQATT and CDR2 is SNEGSKA in the germline V gene (reference sequence). The CDR3 covers 18 residues. Trimming at V came to 5 bases and at J to 0 bases, leaving 15 bases not matched to a gene. The CDR3 bases are TGCAGTGCTCCATCCCGACAGGGGTCAGCTTATAGCAATCAGCCCCAGCATTTT. The encoded protein is CSAPSRQGSAYSNQPQHF.

The sample holds many counts of this clonotype. The chain is built from TRBV28 and TRBJ1-6; 8 nucleotides agree with TRBD1. This CDR3 contains 18 residues. Per the germline V gene, CDR1 is MDHEN and CDR2 is SYDVKM. V trimming: 5 bases; J trimming: 0 bases; junction bases outside the gene matches: 9. The CDR3 DNA reads TGTGCCAGCAGTGACCCCCGGGACAGGAGCTCCTATAATTCACCCCTCCACTTT. Translating it yields CASSDPRDRSSYNSPLHF. The full variable domain, in which reference TRBV28 and TRBJ1-6 provide the parts outside the CDR3, is DVKVTQSSRYLVKRTGEKVFLECVQDMDHENMFWYRQDPGLGLRLIYFSYDVKMKEKGDIPEGYSVSREKKERFSLILESASTNQTSMYLCASSDPRDRSSYNSPLHFGNGTRLTVT.

In its sample, this clonotype was seen once. V gene TRBV20-1 combines with J gene TRBJ2-2, with D possibly matching TRBD2 (7 bases). The CDR3 consists of 14 residues. Germline V gene sequence: CDR1 DFQATT, CDR2 SNEGSKA (reference sequence). Trimming left V 3 bases short and J 6 bases short, with 14 bases between. The CDR3 DNA reads as TGCAGTGCTAGGGCGGGGGCCAGGGCCGGGGAGCTGTTTTTT. This gives the protein CSARAGARAGELFF.

J is TRBJ1-5 and V is TRBV2; D gene ambiguous. With 1 base removed from V and 3 bases from J, the gap between germline ends came to 10 bases. Germline V gives CDR1 SNHLY, CDR2 FYNNEI. The CDR3 runs to 15 residues. The CDR3 coding sequence is TGTGCCAGCAGTGAAGGGACTATTAACAATCAGCCCCAGCATTTT. It yields the protein CASSEGTINNQPQHF.

This chain joins TRBV7-3 and TRBJ2-7, with 9 bases fitting TRBD2. The CDR3 spans 17 residues. Germline lookup yields CDR1 SGHTA and CDR2 FQGTGA. Losses at the gene ends were 6 bases for V and 7 bases for J; bases not matched to a gene: 19. The CDR3 is CASRSGAGGASYNEQYF. The CDR3 region has the DNA TGTGCCAGCAGATCCGGGGCGGGAGGGGCCTCCTACAATGAGCAGTACTTC.

CDR3 DNA sequence: TGTGCCACCAGTGATTTTGACAGACCCTACAATGAGCAGTTCTTC. It yields the protein CATSDFDRPYNEQFF. This rearrangement joins TRBV24-1 to TRBJ2-1, with TRBD1 as a possible D gene (5 bases). CDR3 length equals 15 residues. Trimming shortened V by 1 base and J by 2 bases, and 8 bases separated the two germline ends. CDR1 is KGHDR, CDR2 SFDVKD, per germline.

V and J are TRBV6-2 or TRBV6-3 and TRBJ2-5, with D possibly being TRBD2 (6 bases). V lost 7 bases and J 3 bases, leaving 12 bases between the germline ends. Germline CDR1 and CDR2: MNHEY and SVGEGT. The CDR3 is made up of 13 amino acids. The CDR3 nucleotides are TGTGCCAGCACCCGGGACTTTAAAGAGACCCAGTACTTC. Amino acid sequence: CASTRDFKETQYF.

This clonotype was picked up a small number of times. This rearrangement joins TRBV20-1 to TRBJ1-1; D uncertain. The length of the CDR3 is 15 residues. V gave up 0 bases and J gave up 0 bases, with 11 bases separating them. Per germline, CDR1 DFQATT and CDR2 SNEGSKA (reference sequence). In nucleotides, the CDR3 is TGCAGTGCTAGAGAGCCGTGGGCGGTGAACACTGAAGCTTTCTTT. It yields the protein CSAREPWAVNTEAFF.

CDR3: CASRTGQFNQPQHF. The CDR3 bases are TGTGCCAGCAGAACGGGACAGTTCAATCAGCCCCAGCATTTT. V and J are TRBV12-3 or TRBV12-4 and TRBJ1-5, with 7 bases aligning to TRBD1. This CDR3 is built from 14 residues. Trimming at V came to 6 bases and at J to 3 bases, leaving 5 bases not matched to a gene.

In regard to this clonotype: Relative to the germline gene, one junction end is altered; a read error may explain this. V usage is TRBV28 and J usage is TRBJ2-6, with D tentatively TRBD1 (5 bases). Germline assignment: CDR1 MDHEN and CDR2 SYDVKM. The CDR3 has 15 residues. The CDR3 sequence is CTSKGPFSGANVLTF. CDR3 sequence (DNA): TGTACCAGCAAGGGGCCGTTCTCTGGGGCCAACGTCCTGACTTTC.

V usage is TRBV27 and J usage is TRBJ2-4; 16 nucleotides agree with TRBD2. Germline CDR1 MNHEY, CDR2 SMNVEV (reference sequence). V lost 5 bases and J lost 3; bases outside the gene matches: 13. The CDR3 extends over 20 amino acids. In DNA, the CDR3 is TGTGCCAGCAGTCCCGTAAATCCCGGGACTAGCGGGGGGGACAAAAACATTCAGTACTTC. Amino acids: CASSPVNPGTSGGDKNIQYF.

The V call is TRBV29-1, the J call TRBJ2-1; 13 positions match TRBD2. The germline V gene encodes CDR1 SQVTM and CDR2 ANQGSEA. The CDR3 spans 15 residues. V gave up 1 base and J gave up 5 bases; unmatched junction bases: 2. CDR3 nucleotides: TGCAGCGTTGAAGTACTAGCGGGGGGGGACAATGAGCAGTTCTTC. This sequence encodes CSVEVLAGGDNEQFF.

This chain joins TRBV7-9 and TRBJ2-1, with 8 bases lining up with TRBD1. Germline V CDR1 and CDR2: SEHNR, FQNEAQ (reference sequence). V shed 2 bases, J shed 7 bases, and the junction held 7 bases outside the gene matches. The length of the CDR3 is 15 residues. The CDR3, as DNA: TGTGCCAGCAGCTTAATCGGACAGGGTTTAAATGAGCAGTTCTTC. This codes for CASSLIGQGLNEQFF.

Concerning this clonotype: Possible read error: a much larger clone is one base away. The rearrangement links TRBV10-3 to TRBJ2-1; the match to TRBD2 covers 11 bases. The CDR3 runs to 14 residues. V lost 8 bases to trimming and J lost 8 bases; unmatched junction nucleotides: 8. Germline-derived CDR1 and CDR2 are ENHRY and SYGVKD. The CDR3 is CAIDSGGALDEQFF. The DNA for the CDR3 is TGTGCCATCGATAGCGGGGGGGCCCTGGATGAGCAGTTCTTC.

This rearrangement joins TRBV5-8 to TRBJ1-2; D gene uncertain. The CDR3 has 13 residues. The germline V and J ends were trimmed by 0 bases and 8 bases, with 11 bases remaining between them. Germline V lookup: CDR1 SGHTS, CDR2 YDEGEE. The CDR3 sequence is CASSLEQHLGYTF. As DNA, the CDR3 is TGTGCCAGCAGCTTGGAACAGCATTTAGGCTACACCTTC.